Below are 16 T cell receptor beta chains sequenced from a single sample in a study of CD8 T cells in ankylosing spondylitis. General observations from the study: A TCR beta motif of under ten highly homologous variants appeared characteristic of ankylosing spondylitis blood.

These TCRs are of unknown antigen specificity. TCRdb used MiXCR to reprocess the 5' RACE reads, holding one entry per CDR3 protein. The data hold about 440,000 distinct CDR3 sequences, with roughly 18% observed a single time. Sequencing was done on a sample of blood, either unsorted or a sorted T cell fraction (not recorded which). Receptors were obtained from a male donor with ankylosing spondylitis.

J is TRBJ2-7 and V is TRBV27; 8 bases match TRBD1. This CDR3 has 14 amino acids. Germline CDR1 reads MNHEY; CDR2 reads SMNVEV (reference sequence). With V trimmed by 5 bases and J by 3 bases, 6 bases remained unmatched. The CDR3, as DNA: TGTGCCAGCAGTAACGGGGACAGGAACTACGAGCAGTACTTC. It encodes CASSNGDRNYEQYF.

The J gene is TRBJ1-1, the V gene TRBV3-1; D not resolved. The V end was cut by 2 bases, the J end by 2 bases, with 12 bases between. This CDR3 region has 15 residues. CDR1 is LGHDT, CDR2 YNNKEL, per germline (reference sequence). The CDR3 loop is CASSQYWRLNTEAFF. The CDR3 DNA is TGTGCCAGCAGCCAATATTGGAGACTTAACACTGAAGCTTTCTTT.

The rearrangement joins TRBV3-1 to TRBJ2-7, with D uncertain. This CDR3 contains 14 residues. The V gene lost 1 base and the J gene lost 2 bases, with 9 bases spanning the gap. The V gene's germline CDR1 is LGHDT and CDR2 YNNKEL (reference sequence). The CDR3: CASSQVPLPYEQYF. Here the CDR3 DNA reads TGTGCCAGCAGCCAAGTCCCCCTACCCTACGAGCAGTACTTC.

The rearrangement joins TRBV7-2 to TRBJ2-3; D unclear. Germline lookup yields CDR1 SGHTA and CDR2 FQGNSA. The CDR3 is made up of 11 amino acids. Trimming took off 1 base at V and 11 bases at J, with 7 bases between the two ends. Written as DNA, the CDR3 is TGTGCCAGCAGCTTAGTCCAGATGCAGTATTTT. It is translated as CASSLVQMQYF. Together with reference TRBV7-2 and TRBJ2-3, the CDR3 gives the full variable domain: GAGVSQSPSNKVTEKGKDVELRCDPISGHTALYWYRQSLGQGLEFLIYFQGNSAPDKSGLPSDRFSAERTGGSVSTLTIQRTQQEDSAVYLCASSLVQMQYFGPGTRLTVL.

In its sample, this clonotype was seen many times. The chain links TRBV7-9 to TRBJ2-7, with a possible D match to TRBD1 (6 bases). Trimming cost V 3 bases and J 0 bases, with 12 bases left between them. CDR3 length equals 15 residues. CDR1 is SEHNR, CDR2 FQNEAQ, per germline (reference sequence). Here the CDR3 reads CASSLGQGNSYEQYF. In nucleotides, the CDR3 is TGTGCCAGCAGCTTGGGGCAGGGGAACTCCTACGAGCAGTACTTC.

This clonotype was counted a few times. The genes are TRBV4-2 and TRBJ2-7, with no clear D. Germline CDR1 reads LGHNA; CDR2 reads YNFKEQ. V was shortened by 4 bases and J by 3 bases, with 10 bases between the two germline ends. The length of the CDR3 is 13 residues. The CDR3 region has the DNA TGTGCCAGCAGCCCCTCAGACGGCTACGAGCAGTACTTC. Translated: CASSPSDGYEQYF.

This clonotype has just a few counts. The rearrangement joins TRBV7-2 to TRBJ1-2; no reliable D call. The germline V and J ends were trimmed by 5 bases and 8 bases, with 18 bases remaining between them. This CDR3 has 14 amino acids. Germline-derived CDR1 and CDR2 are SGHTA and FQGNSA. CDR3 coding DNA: TGTGCCAGCAGCCCCGATCCGGGATGGACGGGCTACACCTTC. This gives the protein CASSPDPGWTGYTF.

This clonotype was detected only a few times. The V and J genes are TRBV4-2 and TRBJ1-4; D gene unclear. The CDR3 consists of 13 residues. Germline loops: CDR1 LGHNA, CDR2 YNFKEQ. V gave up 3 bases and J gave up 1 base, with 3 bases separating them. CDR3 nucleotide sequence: TGTGCCAGCAGCCAGGGAACTAATGAAAAACTGTTTTTT. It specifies CASSQGTNEKLFF.

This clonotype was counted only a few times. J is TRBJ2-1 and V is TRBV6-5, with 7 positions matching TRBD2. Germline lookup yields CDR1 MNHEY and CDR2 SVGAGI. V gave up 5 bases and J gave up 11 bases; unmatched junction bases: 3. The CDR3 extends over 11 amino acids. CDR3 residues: CASSTSEKQFF. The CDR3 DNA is TGTGCCAGCAGTACTAGCGAAAAGCAGTTCTTC.

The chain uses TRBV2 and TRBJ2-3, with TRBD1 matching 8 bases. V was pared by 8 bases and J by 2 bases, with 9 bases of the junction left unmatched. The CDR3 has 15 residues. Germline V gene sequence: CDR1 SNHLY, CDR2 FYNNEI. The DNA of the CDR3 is TGTGCCAGCTTACGACAGGGGCTTCTCACAGATACGCAGTATTTT. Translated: CASLRQGLLTDTQYF.

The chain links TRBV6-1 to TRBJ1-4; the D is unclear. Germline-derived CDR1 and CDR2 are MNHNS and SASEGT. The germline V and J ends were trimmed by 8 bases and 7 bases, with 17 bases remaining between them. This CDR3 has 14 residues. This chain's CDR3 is CASGLGRGPEKLFF. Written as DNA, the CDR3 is TGTGCCAGCGGGTTGGGCCGAGGGCCTGAAAAACTGTTTTTT.

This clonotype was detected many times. CDR3 DNA sequence: TGCAGTGCTCATCCACAGGGGGTATCGTATGGCTACACCTTC. Its translation is CSAHPQGVSYGYTF. The chain employs TRBV20-1 and TRBJ1-2; 8 nucleotides align to TRBD1. Germline CDR1 reads DFQATT; CDR2 reads SNEGSKA (reference sequence). CDR3 length: 14 amino acids. The V and J ends lost 5 bases and 5 bases, in that order; junction bases with no gene match: 10.

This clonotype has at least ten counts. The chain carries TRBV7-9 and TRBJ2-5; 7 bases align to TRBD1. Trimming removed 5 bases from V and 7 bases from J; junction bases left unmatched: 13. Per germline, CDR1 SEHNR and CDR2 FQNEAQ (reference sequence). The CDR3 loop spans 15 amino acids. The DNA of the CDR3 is TGTGCCAGCAGCCTTGACGGGACAGTCCGGGTGACCCAGTACTTC. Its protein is CASSLDGTVRVTQYF.

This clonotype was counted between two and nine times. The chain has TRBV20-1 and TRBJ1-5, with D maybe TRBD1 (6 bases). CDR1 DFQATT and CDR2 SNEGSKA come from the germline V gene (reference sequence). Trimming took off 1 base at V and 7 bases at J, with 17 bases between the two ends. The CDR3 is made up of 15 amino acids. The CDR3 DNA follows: TGCAGTGCTAGAGGAGGGGCAGGGGATCGGCAGCCCCAGCATTTT. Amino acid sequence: CSARGGAGDRQPQHF.

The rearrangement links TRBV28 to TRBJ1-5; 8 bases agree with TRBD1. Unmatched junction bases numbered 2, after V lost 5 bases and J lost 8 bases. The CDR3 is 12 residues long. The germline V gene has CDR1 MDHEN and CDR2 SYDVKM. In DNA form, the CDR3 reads TGTGCCAGCAGTAGGACAGGGAAGCCCCAGCATTTT. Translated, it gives CASSRTGKPQHF.

The CDR3 here is CASRSPGPGVEQYF. CDR3 nucleotides: TGTGCCAGCAGGAGTCCGGGCCCCGGAGTGGAGCAGTACTTC. The genes are TRBV28 and TRBJ2-7; D is ambiguous. The CDR3 contains 14 residues. Germline-derived CDR1 and CDR2 are MDHEN and SYDVKM. Trimming removed 6 bases at V and 7 bases at J, with 19 bases between.